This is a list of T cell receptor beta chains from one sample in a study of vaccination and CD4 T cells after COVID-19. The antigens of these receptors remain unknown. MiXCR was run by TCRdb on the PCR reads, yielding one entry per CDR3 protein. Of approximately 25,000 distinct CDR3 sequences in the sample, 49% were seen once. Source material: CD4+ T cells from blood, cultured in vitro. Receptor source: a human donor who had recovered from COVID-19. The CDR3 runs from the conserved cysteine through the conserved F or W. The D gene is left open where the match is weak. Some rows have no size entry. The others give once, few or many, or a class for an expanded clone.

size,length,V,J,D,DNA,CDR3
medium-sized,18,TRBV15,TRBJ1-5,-,TGTGCCACCAGCAGGCGCAGGCCGGACCCGGGCGGGGCTCAGCCCCAGCATTTT,CATSRRRPDPGGAQPQHF
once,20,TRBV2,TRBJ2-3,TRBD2,TGTGCCAGCAGTGAATTCGGTCTCCCGAGACTAGCGGGGCGCCGGGATACGCAGTATTTT,CASSEFGLPRLAGRRDTQYF
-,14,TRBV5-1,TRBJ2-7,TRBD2,TGCGCCAGCAGCTTCTCCGGGACTAGCGGCGAGCAGTACTTC,CASSFSGTSGEQYF
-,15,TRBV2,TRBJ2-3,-,TGTGCCCTACGGACCTCCCTAAGCGGCACAGATACGCAGTATTTT,CALRTSLSGTDTQYF
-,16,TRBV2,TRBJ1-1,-,TGTGCCAGCAGTGAATCGGGGATTGGAGTTAACACTGAAGCTTTCTTT,CASSESGIGVNTEAFF
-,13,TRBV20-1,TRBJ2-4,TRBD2,TGCAGTGCCCCCCCGGGGGGGGCATACATTCAGTACTTC,CSAPPGGAYIQYF
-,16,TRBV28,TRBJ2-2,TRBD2,TGTGCCAGCAGTTTGCTAGCGGGGGGGGGCACCGGGGAGCTGTTTTTT,CASSLLAGGGTGELFF
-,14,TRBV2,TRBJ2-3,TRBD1,TGTGCCAGCAGTGAGACAGGGATCACAGATACGCAGTATTTT,CASSETGITDTQYF
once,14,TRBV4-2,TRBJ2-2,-,TGTGCCAGCAGCCCACCGGTAGGGACCGGGGAGCTGTTTTTT,CASSPPVGTGELFF
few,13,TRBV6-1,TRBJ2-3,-,TGTGCCAGTATGGACAGTGTAACAGATACGCAGTATTTT,CASMDSVTDTQYF
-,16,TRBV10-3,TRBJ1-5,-,TGTGCCATCGGTGGGACCGGGAGGGGGAGCAATCAGCCCCAGCATTTT,CAIGGTGRGSNQPQHF
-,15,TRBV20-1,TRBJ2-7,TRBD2,TGCAGTGCTAGAGATTGGACTAGCGGGAGTTACGAGCAGTACTTC,CSARDWTSGSYEQYF
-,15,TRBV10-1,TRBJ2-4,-,TGCGCCAGCAGTGATGGGGACGGGGCCAAAAACATTCAGTACTTC,CASSDGDGAKNIQYF
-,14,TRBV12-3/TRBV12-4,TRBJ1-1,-,TGTGCCAGCAGTTTAGCGATGGTGAACACTGAAGCTTTCTTT,CASSLAMVNTEAFF
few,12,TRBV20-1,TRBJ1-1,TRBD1,TGCAGTGCCCCGGACAGGGACACTGAAGCTTTCTTT,CSAPDRDTEAFF
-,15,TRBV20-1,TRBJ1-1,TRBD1,TGCAGTGCTCCGAGACAGGGAGGAATAAGCACTGAAGCTTTCTTT,CSAPRQGGISTEAFF
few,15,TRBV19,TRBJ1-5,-,TGTGCCAGTAGTATGGAGACTACTAGCAATCAGCCCCAGCATTTT,CASSMETTSNQPQHF
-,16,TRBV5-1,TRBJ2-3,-,TGCGCCAGCAGCACCTCACTAGCCTCGATGGAGGATACGCAGTATTTT,CASSTSLASMEDTQYF
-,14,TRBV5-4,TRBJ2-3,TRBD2,TGTGCCAGCAGCTTGCCGGGACTAGGAGATACGCAGTATTTT,CASSLPGLGDTQYF
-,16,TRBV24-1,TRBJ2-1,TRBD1,TGTGCCACCAGTGACCCTACGACAGGGGGCGCGAATGAGCAGTTCTTC,CATSDPTTGGANEQFF
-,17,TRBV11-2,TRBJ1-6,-,TGTGCCAGCAGCCGACTGGGGGGCGTTTCCCGTTATTCACCCCTCCACTTT,CASSRLGGVSRYSPLHF
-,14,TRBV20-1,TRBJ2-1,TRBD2,TGCAGTGCTGGGACTAGTGAATCCTACAATGAGCAGTTCTTC,CSAGTSESYNEQFF
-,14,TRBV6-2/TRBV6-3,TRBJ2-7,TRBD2,TGTGCCAGCAGTATAGCGGGAGGGGCCTACGAGCAGTACTTC,CASSIAGGAYEQYF
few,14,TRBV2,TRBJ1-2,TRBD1,TGTGCCAGTACAAACAGGGGGTCTAACTATGGCTACACCTTC,CASTNRGSNYGYTF
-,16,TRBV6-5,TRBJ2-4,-,TGTGCCAGCAGTTCGGCAGGGAGCATAGCCAAAAACATTCAGTACTTC,CASSSAGSIAKNIQYF
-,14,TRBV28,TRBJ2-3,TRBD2,TGTGCCAGCGTCTTCGGCGGGGGGACAGATACGCAGTATTTT,CASVFGGGTDTQYF
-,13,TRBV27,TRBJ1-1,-,TGTGCCAGCTCCCCTGGGGGAGTCACTGAAGCTTTCTTT,CASSPGGVTEAFF
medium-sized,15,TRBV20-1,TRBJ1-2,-,TGCAGTGCTAGGCCCTCCGGGGAGGCCTCTATTGGCTACACCTTC,CSARPSGEASIGYTF
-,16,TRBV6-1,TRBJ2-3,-,TGTGCCAGCAGCCGAGGGGGGAGGGCCTCAGGAGATACGCAGTATTTT,CASSRGGRASGDTQYF
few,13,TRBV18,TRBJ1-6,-,TGTGCCAGCTCACAACAACGGGATTCACCCCTCCACTTT,CASSQQRDSPLHF